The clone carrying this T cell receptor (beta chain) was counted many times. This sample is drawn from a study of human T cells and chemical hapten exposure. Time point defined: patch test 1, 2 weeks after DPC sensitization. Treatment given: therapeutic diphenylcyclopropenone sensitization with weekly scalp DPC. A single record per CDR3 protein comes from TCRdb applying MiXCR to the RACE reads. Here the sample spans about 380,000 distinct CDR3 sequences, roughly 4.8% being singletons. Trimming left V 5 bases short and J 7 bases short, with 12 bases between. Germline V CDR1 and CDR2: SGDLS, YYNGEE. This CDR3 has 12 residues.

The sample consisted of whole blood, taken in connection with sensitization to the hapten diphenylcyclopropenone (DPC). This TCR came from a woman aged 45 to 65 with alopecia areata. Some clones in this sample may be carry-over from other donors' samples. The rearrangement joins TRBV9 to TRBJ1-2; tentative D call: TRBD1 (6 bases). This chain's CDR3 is CASSATGSGYTF. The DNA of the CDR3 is TGTGCCAGCAGTGCGACAGGCTCTGGCTACACCTTC.